The present entry profiles one TCR beta chain with its context. The repertoire was sequenced with immunoSEQ multiplex PCR; TCRdb's copy has only in-frame clones and lacks some. The sample records 310,000 or so clones, around 90% being singletons. This sample stems from a study of blood T cell repertoires in COVID-19. V was trimmed by 1 base and J by 8 bases, leaving 14 bases between them. The CDR3 is 14 residues long. Germline V gene data show CDR1 as SEHNR and CDR2 as FQNEAQ (reference sequence). This TCR derives from a woman aged 18-29 years who had recovered from COVID-19. The sequencing input was PBMCs or T cells enriched from blood (not recorded which). The gene calls are TRBV7-9 and TRBJ1-2; no definite D call. CDR3 residues: CASSLDGWAGGYTF. Written as DNA, the CDR3 is TGTGCCAGCAGCTTAGACGGCTGGGCGGGAGGCTACACCTTC.